The 24 T cell receptor beta chains reported below all come from one sample, sequenced in a study of CD8 T cells in ankylosing spondylitis. TCRdb itself ran the 5' RACE reads through MiXCR, one entry per CDR3 protein. The sample consists of 210,000 or so distinct CDR3 sequences, under 8.5% of them appearing once. Sequencing used blood, either unsorted or a sorted T cell fraction (not recorded which). These receptors originate from a female donor with ankylosing spondylitis or in good health (not recorded which).

J is TRBJ2-4 and V is TRBV7-9; a possible D gene is TRBD1 (6 bases). The V gene lost 1 base and the J gene lost 8 bases, with 12 bases spanning the gap. Germline CDR1 reads SEHNR; CDR2 reads FQNEAQ (reference sequence). The CDR3 covers 14 residues. CDR3: CASSLEGGADIQYF. In nucleotides, the CDR3 is TGTGCCAGCAGCTTAGAAGGGGGAGCGGACATTCAGTACTTC.

The genes are TRBV20-1 and TRBJ1-6; D remains unclear. The germline V gene has CDR1 DFQATT and CDR2 SNEGSKA (reference sequence). Between the trimmed V and J ends, which lost 1 base and 8 bases, there was a span of 15 bases. The CDR3 is 15 amino acids. CDR3 residues: CSARGSVATDSPLHF. The CDR3 DNA sequence: TGCAGTGCTAGAGGGTCGGTGGCAACAGATTCACCCCTCCACTTT.

This clonotype was detected many times. This chain joins TRBV2 and TRBJ2-2; D is uncertain. The length of the CDR3 is 15 residues. V dropped 1 base and J dropped 4 bases, with 10 bases sitting between them. Germline V CDR1 and CDR2: SNHLY, FYNNEI. This CDR3 reads CASSEVPAATGELFF. The CDR3 DNA reads as TGTGCCAGCAGTGAAGTCCCGGCAGCCACCGGGGAGCTGTTTTTT.

This clonotype occurred many times. The CDR3 spells CATSREYRGAGELFF. The CDR3 bases are TGTGCCACCAGCAGAGAGTACAGGGGGGCCGGGGAGCTGTTTTTT. The chain combines TRBV15 with TRBJ2-2, with 8 positions matching TRBD1. Germline V lookup: CDR1 LNHNV, CDR2 YYDKDF (reference sequence). V lost 0 bases to trimming and J lost 6 bases; unmatched junction nucleotides: 3. The CDR3 is made up of 15 amino acids.

In this sample, this clonotype turned up a few times. V usage is TRBV7-9 and J usage is TRBJ2-1; the D is unclear. Trimming removed 5 bases at V and 10 bases at J, with 15 bases between. The CDR3 length is 13 residues. CDR1 and CDR2 from the germline V gene are SEHNR and FQNEAQ (reference sequence). CDR3 protein: CASSGARHREQFF. The CDR3 nucleotides are TGTGCCAGCAGCGGAGCCCGGCATAGGGAGCAGTTCTTC.

The chain is built from TRBV10-3 and TRBJ2-7; the D gene is possibly TRBD1 (5 bases). Per germline, CDR1 ENHRY and CDR2 SYGVKD. The CDR3 contains 14 residues. The V and J ends lost 6 bases and 2 bases respectively, with 14 bases between them. The CDR3 is CAIRGQRGTYEQYF. The CDR3 nucleotides read TGTGCCATCAGGGGGCAGCGAGGCACCTACGAGCAGTACTTC.

This clonotype was seen more than once but under ten times. CDR3 DNA sequence: TGTGCCAGCAGCTTCTCGGTAGGGGGCGATACTGAAGCTTTCTTT. Its translation is CASSFSVGGDTEAFF. The chain is built from TRBV7-2 and TRBJ1-1; TRBD1 matches 7 bases. CDR1 is SGHTA and CDR2 is FQGNSA in the germline V gene. J was trimmed by 5 bases and V by 3 bases; bases with no gene match: 9. This CDR3 region has 15 residues.

This clonotype was recorded a few times. A read error is possible here, since a much larger clone lies one base away. The chain carries TRBV28 and TRBJ1-6, with 7 bases lining up with TRBD1. The CDR3 is made up of 15 amino acids. The V gene's germline CDR1 is MDHEN and CDR2 SYDVKM. CDR3 nucleotides: TGTGTCAGCAGCTCGGGACAGCTGGTCGGGTCGGCCCTCCACTTT. Translating it yields CVSSSGQLVGSALHF.

This clonotype showed up many times. The V gene is TRBV20-1, the J gene TRBJ2-4; the D gene is possibly TRBD2 (5 bases). The germline V gene encodes CDR1 DFQATT and CDR2 SNEGSKA (reference sequence). Trimming pared 6 bases from V and 5 bases from J, leaving 14 bases between. CDR3 length: 13 amino acids. CDR3 residues: CSAPPGSQNIQYF. CDR3 in DNA: TGCAGTGCGCCCCCGGGGAGCCAAAACATTCAGTACTTC.

This clonotype was counted at least ten times. This chain joins TRBV5-1 and TRBJ2-7; possible D gene TRBD1, 6 bases. Trimming removed 4 bases at V and 0 bases at J, with 14 bases between. The germline V gene has CDR1 SGHRS and CDR2 YFSETQ. The CDR3 extends over 15 amino acids. The CDR3 region is CASSPVQGPSYEQYF. The DNA for the CDR3 is TGCGCCAGCAGCCCGGTACAGGGTCCCTCCTACGAGCAGTACTTC.

This clonotype was picked up many times. The genes are TRBV4-3 and TRBJ2-3, with D perhaps TRBD1 (5 bases). From germline, CDR1 is LGHNA and CDR2 YSLEER. V lost 0 bases to trimming and J lost 2 bases, with 9 bases between them. The CDR3 runs 15 residues. The CDR3 region is CASSQEGAYTDTQYF. As DNA, the CDR3 is TGCGCCAGCAGCCAAGAAGGGGCCTACACAGATACGCAGTATTTT.

V gene TRBV24-1 combines with J gene TRBJ2-1, with D tentatively TRBD1 (6 bases). The CDR3 has 16 amino acids. Germline V CDR1 and CDR2: KGHDR, SFDVKD. V was clipped by 5 bases and J by 3 bases, with 16 bases between them. The CDR3 protein is CATSASRGGVYNEQFF. As DNA, the CDR3 is TGTGCCACCAGTGCCTCGCGTGGGGGCGTCTACAATGAGCAGTTCTTC.

The sample holds many counts of this clonotype. The chain uses TRBV3-1 and TRBJ1-1, with a weak D call TRBD1 (5 bases). This CDR3 has 13 amino acids. V lost 3 bases and J 0 bases, leaving 5 bases between the germline ends. The germline gives CDR1 LGHDT, CDR2 YNNKEL (reference sequence). The CDR3 loop reads CASSHRVNTEAFF. The CDR3 DNA reads TGTGCCAGCAGCCACAGGGTGAACACTGAAGCTTTCTTT.

Concerning this clonotype: One base away lies a much larger clone, so this may be a sequencing read error. The chain joins TRBV28 to TRBJ1-4, with D maybe TRBD1 (5 bases). Deletions cut 0 bases from V and 10 bases from J, with 18 bases between. The CDR3 runs to 16 residues. The germline V gene has CDR1 MDHEN and CDR2 SYDVKM. The CDR3 DNA follows: TGTGCCAGCAGTTTATGGGCCAGGGTTGAAAGCGGAAAACTGTTTTTT. It is translated as CASSLWARVESGKLFF.

The CDR3 spells CASGTSGTYNEQFF. For the CDR3, the DNA is TGCGCCAGCGGGACTAGCGGGACCTACAATGAGCAGTTCTTC. The rearrangement joins TRBV5-1 to TRBJ2-1; 13 nucleotides align to TRBD2. J was trimmed by 2 bases and V by 7 bases; bases with no gene match: 0. The CDR3 consists of 14 residues. In germline, CDR1 is SGHRS, CDR2 YFSETQ.

This clonotype was counted ten times or more. The chain couples TRBV12-3 or TRBV12-4 to TRBJ2-5, with D tentatively TRBD1 or TRBD2 (5 bases each). V was clipped by 2 bases and J by 2 bases, with 18 bases between them. The CDR3 is made up of 17 amino acids. This CDR3 is CASSLTPAGRGQETQYF. As DNA, the CDR3 is TGTGCCAGCAGTTTAACCCCCGCAGGGAGAGGGCAAGAGACCCAGTACTTC.

This clonotype was detected many times. The rearrangement links TRBV20-1 to TRBJ2-4; TRBD2 agrees at 14 bases. Germline trimming cut 5 bases from V and 6 bases from J; bases unmatched to any gene: 6. This CDR3 is 15 amino acids long. The germline CDR1 and CDR2 sequences are DFQATT and SNEGSKA (reference sequence). The CDR3 region has the DNA TGCAGTGCTCCGACTAGCGGGAGGGAGGGAAACATTCAGTACTTC. Amino acids: CSAPTSGREGNIQYF.

This clonotype has only a few counts. J is TRBJ1-1 and V is TRBV4-3; 12 nucleotides align to TRBD1. CDR3 length equals 15 residues. V was pared by 3 bases and J by 3 bases, with 2 bases of the junction left unmatched. The germline CDR1 and CDR2 sequences are LGHNA and YSLEER. CDR3 bases: TGCGCCAGCAGCCAGGGACAGGGGGCAGACACTGAAGCTTTCTTT. As protein: CASSQGQGADTEAFF.

Concerning this clonotype itself: This may arise from a read error, as a much more abundant clone is one base away. The rearrangement links TRBV5-1 to TRBJ1-5; D uncertain. The CDR3 covers 9 residues. Germline CDR1 reads SGHRS; CDR2 reads YFSETQ. The CDR3 here is CTSRQPQHF. In DNA form, the CDR3 reads TGCACCAGCAGGCAGCCCCAGCATTTT.

This clonotype was picked up many times. The V call is TRBV6-7, the J call TRBJ1-1; D is unclear. TRBV6-7 is annotated as an ORF whose role is uncertain. V dropped 8 bases and J dropped 3 bases, with 7 bases sitting between them. The CDR3 runs 11 residues. The CDR3 nucleotides are TGTGCCAGCGACCAGGACACTGAAGCTTTCTTT. Translated, it gives CASDQDTEAFF.

Details on this clonotype: A much larger clone differs from this one at a single base, so this may be a read error. This chain uses TRBV30 with TRBJ1-5, with D uncertain. CDR3 length: 14 residues. Germline V CDR1 and CDR2: GTSNPN, SVGIG (reference sequence). This CDR3 is CAWSVSQFNQLQHF. The CDR3 DNA is TGTGCCTGGAGTGTAAGCCAGTTTAATCAGCTCCAGCATTTT.

This clonotype was detected only a few times. The chain couples TRBV20-1 to TRBJ2-7, with TRBD2 matching 8 bases. This CDR3 is built from 15 residues. CDR1 is DFQATT and CDR2 is SNEGSKA in the germline V gene (reference sequence). The junction had 8 bases not matched to a gene; V was cut back by 3 bases and J by 1 base. The CDR3 nucleotides are TGCAGTGCTAGTGCTACTAGCGGCTCTTCCTACGAGCAGTACTTC. Translation: CSASATSGSSYEQYF.

The V call is TRBV5-1, the J call TRBJ1-1, with D tentatively TRBD1 (6 bases). Looked up from germline, CDR1 is SGHRS and CDR2 is YFSETQ. With 1 base removed from V and 6 bases from J, the gap between germline ends came to 13 bases. This CDR3 is 14 amino acids long. CDR3 nucleotide sequence: TGCGCCAGCAGCTTGCAACAGGGTGCCTCTGAAGCTTTCTTT. It codes for CASSLQQGASEAFF.

There are a few counts of this clonotype. The chain recombines TRBV7-2 with TRBJ2-3; possible D gene TRBD2, 6 bases. CDR3 size: 14 residues. Germline V gene lookup returns CDR1 SGHTA and CDR2 FQGNSA. V lost 1 base and J lost 6, with 11 bases in between. The chain's CDR3 is CASSLVSGRDTQYF. For the CDR3, the DNA is TGTGCCAGCAGCTTAGTCTCGGGGAGGGATACGCAGTATTTT. Complete variable domain (other parts from reference TRBV7-2 and TRBJ2-3): GAGVSQSPSNKVTEKGKDVELRCDPISGHTALYWYRQSLGQGLEFLIYFQGNSAPDKSGLPSDRFSAERTGGSVSTLTIQRTQQEDSAVYLCASSLVSGRDTQYFGPGTRLTVL.